Reported below is one T cell receptor (beta chain). Its antigen is not known. The data stem from a study of radiotherapy plus CTLA-4 blockade in lung cancer. The germline V gene encodes CDR1 SGHRS and CDR2 YFSETQ. Trimming took 2 bases from V and 1 from J, leaving 11 bases between them. The length of the CDR3 is 15 residues. Assay: immunoSEQ multiplex PCR; the TCRdb copy retains only in-frame clones and omits some. Of about 62,000 clones listed, 70% to 80% were seen once; the top ten hold 2.9%. Ipilimumab-mediated CTLA-4 blockade plus focal radiation was given to patients having chemo-refractory metastatic non-small-cell lung cancer. Study results and caveats: An expansion of tumor-derived TCR clones occurred in blood after radiotherapy plus ipilimumab.

This chain uses TRBV5-1 with TRBJ2-3, with D possibly TRBD2 on 6 matching bases. Specimen: peripheral blood, collected from a patient treated with radiotherapy plus ipilimumab. This TCR was recovered from a human donor with non-small cell lung cancer who had a complete response to radiotherapy plus ipilimumab. The CDR3 region has the DNA TGCGCCAGCAGCTTCTCCCAGCGGGGCACAGATACGCAGTATTTT. It encodes CASSFSQRGTDTQYF.